Below, one T cell receptor beta chain is given with its context. Its antigen is undetermined. This sample was taken from a study of T cell responses to AZD1222 COVID-19 vaccine. Study-wide findings and caveats: In all cases, repertoires were sampled only after the peak T cell response. Donor demographics were predominantly white British with a female majority; clonal diversity may be underestimated.

This CDR3 has 14 amino acids. Per the germline V gene, CDR1 is MNHEY and CDR2 is SVGAGI. V was clipped by 7 bases and J by 1 base, with 13 bases between them. The protocol was immunoSEQ multiplex PCR, while the TCRdb copy is restricted to in-frame clones and leaves out a portion. In the table there are more than 120,000 clones, around 84% of which are singletons. The receptor was derived from an adult who received the AZD1222 COVID-19 vaccine. Specimen: peripheral blood, collected 28 days after the second AZD1222 dose. This rearrangement joins TRBV6-5 to TRBJ1-2; no reliable D call. The CDR3 loop reads CASIERGGNYGYTF. The DNA of the CDR3 is TGTGCCAGCATCGAGCGGGGAGGTAACTATGGCTACACCTTC.